A selection of T cell receptor beta chains follows, all from one sample in a study of blood T cells in healthy people across ages. TCRdb fed the 5' RACE reads into MiXCR, producing one record per CDR3 protein. The sample contains 910,000 or so distinct CDR3 sequences, roughly 51% of which appear only once. Sequences were obtained from blood. The receptors stem from a woman between 55 and 75 years old in good health. Each CDR3 is given with its conserved first and last residue. D genes are given only for firm matches. Not every row has a clone size; where given, it reads once, few, many or a size class.

cdr3_aa,cdr3_nt,d_call,j_call,v_call,clone_size
CSADGEIGNEQFF,TGCAGCGCCGACGGGGAAATCGGCAATGAGCAGTTCTTC,-,TRBJ2-1,TRBV29-1,-
CASSLRPGQGDSRVYF,TGTGCCAGCAGTTTGCGACCGGGACAGGGAGATTCACGGGTGTACTTC,TRBD1,TRBJ2-5,TRBV27,-
CASSKERSTTSEQYF,TGTGCCAGCAGCAAAGAGCGGTCCACCACTTCCGAGCAGTACTTC,-,TRBJ2-7,TRBV7-2,-
CASSQDLGSGGYTF,TGCGCCAGCAGCCAAGATTTGGGGTCGGGTGGCTACACCTTC,-,TRBJ1-2,TRBV4-1,-
CSASKGNEQFF,TGCAGTGCTAGCAAGGGGAATGAGCAGTTCTTC,-,TRBJ2-1,TRBV20-1,-
CASSPPSQGFIVEQYF,TGTGCCAGCTCACCACCATCACAGGGTTTTATTGTTGAGCAGTACTTC,-,TRBJ2-7,TRBV18,-
CASSQEVAGENKEQFF,TGCGCCAGCAGCCAAGAAGTCGCGGGAGAGAACAAGGAGCAGTTCTTC,TRBD2,TRBJ2-1,TRBV4-1,once
CASRIPGGPGGNEQFF,TGTGCCAGCAGAATACCCGGGGGACCCGGGGGGAATGAGCAGTTCTTC,TRBD2,TRBJ2-1,TRBV11-2,-
CASSQGHSYEQYF,TGTGCCAGCAGCCAAGGACACTCCTACGAGCAGTACTTC,-,TRBJ2-7,TRBV4-2,few
CSAAPVGEDGYTF,TGCAGTGCTGCCCCGGTTGGGGAAGATGGCTACACCTTC,-,TRBJ1-2,TRBV20-1,-